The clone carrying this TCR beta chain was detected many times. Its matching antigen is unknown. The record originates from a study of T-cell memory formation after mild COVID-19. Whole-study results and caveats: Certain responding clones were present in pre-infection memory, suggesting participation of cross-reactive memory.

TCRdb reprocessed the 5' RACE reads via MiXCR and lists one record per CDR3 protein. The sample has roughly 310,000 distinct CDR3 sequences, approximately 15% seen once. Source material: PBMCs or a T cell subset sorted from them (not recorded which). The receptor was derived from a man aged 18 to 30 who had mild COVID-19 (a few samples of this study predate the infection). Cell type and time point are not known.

The CDR3 spells CASSGRPVQVDTEAFF. CDR3 DNA sequence: TGTGCCAGCAGTGGACGCCCAGTCCAGGTTGACACTGAAGCTTTCTTT. V and J are TRBV6-5 and TRBJ1-1; D is undetermined. The CDR3 consists of 16 residues. V lost 5 bases and J 3 bases, leaving 19 bases between the germline ends. In germline, CDR1 is MNHEY, CDR2 SVGAGI.